This T cell receptor (beta chain) appears in the sequencing data of a study of post-analysis software for immune sequencing data (dated by TCRdb to between 2014 and 2016). Notes on the research overall: Relapsing-remitting, secondary progressive and progressive-relapsing multiple sclerosis were recorded as disease courses, and subtype annotation was lacking for some patients. The patient repertoires were set against about 12 previously published healthy control repertoires from donors whose ages ranged from 6 to 25 years. A subset of samples was prepared in parallel using single-end sample barcoding, then pooled and co-amplified after Illumina adapter ligation. Beyond this particular receptor, the publication reports: Direct clustering with F measure revealed strong co-clustering of samples prepared in the same batch, which led to a batch-effect correction. A handful of TRBV segments, including TRBV5-6, TRBV5-1 and TRBV20-1, were significantly more frequent in patients than controls. The control group was slightly older than the multiple sclerosis patient group. Multiple sclerosis patients had significantly lower normalized Chao1 diversity than controls, a result that suggests substantial peripheral T-cell clonal expansion.

To demonstrate the VDJtools post-analysis software, the study profiled TCR beta repertoires from the peripheral blood of 13 young patients with multiple sclerosis. Multiple sclerosis patients were children and adolescents aged 6 to 15 years. CDR1 MGHRA and CDR2 YSYEKL are derived from the germline V gene. From the cysteine through the phenylalanine, the CDR3 covers 17 amino acids. The sequence is cut down to CDR3 DNA, 51 bases in frame from base 1. The junction carries 14 bases between V and J, which are trimmed by 1 base and 0 bases respectively. The table lists this clonotype with a few counts. It has no known antigen specificity. Base qualities are not recorded, but no much larger clone differs from it by a single base. The library was produced with PCR. The listed sequencing device is Illumina HiSeq 2500. To reduce PCR and sequencing biases, unique molecular identifiers were built into the TCR beta cDNA libraries. Roughly 500,000 cDNA molecules were obtained for every 1 to 10 million input T cells, so each molecule roughly corresponded to one T cell. The patient libraries were prepared and sequenced with the same protocol used for the earlier healthy control dataset. Within a given batch, samples were prepared together, multiplexed and sequenced on the same HiSeq lane. In the original analysis: MIGEC was used to process the raw barcoded reads, and molecular identifier groups with only a single read were discarded before consensus assembly and CDR3 extraction. Clonotype tables were post-analysed with VDJtools, normalizing diversity by down-sampling all datasets to the smallest sample size. In repertoire overlap clustering, CDR3 amino acid sequences, but not nucleotide sequences, were matched to correct batch-related cross-sample contamination. In-frame beta chains were kept once TCRdb had trimmed the public reads at Q25 with fastp and called clones with MiXCR. Rows merge per CDR3 protein into single entries with the most common DNA and genes. The V and J calls and clone size are TCRdb's, not the authors'. Across this sample there are approximately 150,000 distinct CDR3 sequences, with 30% seen only once. The ten largest clonotypes hold about 1.4% of the sample.

This clonotype was obtained from a girl between 10 and 17 years old with multiple sclerosis. Input material: blood. Recombination connected TRBV4-1 to TRBJ2-3; the D gene is possibly TRBD2, with 5 bases matching. CDR3 protein: CASSQGGSVTSTDTQYF. The DNA is TGCGCCAGCAGCCAAGGGGGTAGCGTCACCAGCACAGATACGCAGTATTTT.